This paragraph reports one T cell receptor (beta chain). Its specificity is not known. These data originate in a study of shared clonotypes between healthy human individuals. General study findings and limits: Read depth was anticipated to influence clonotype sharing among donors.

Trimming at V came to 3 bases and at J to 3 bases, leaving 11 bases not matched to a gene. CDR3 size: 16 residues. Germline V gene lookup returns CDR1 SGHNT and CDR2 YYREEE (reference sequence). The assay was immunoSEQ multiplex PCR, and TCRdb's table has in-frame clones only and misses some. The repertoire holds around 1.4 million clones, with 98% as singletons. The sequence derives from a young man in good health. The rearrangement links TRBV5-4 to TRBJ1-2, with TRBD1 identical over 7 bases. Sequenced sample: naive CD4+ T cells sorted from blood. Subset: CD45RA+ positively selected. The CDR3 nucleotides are TGTGCCAGCAGCTCGGTGCCCAAGACAGGGCACTATGGCTACACCTTC. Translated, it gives CASSSVPKTGHYGYTF. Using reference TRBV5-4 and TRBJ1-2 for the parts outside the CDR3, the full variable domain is ETGVTQSPTHLIKTRGQQVTLRCSSQSGHNTVSWYQQALGQGPQFIFQYYREEENGRGNFPPRFSGLQFPNYSSELNVNALELDDSALYLCASSSVPKTGHYGYTFGSGTRLTVV.